A single sample gave rise to the 32 T cell receptor beta chains below, sequenced in a study of blood T cell dynamics during melanoma immunotherapy. Specified time point: pre-treatment baseline. TCRdb keeps only in-frame clones here, not all; method: immunoSEQ multiplex PCR. The sample has roughly 14,000 clones; 85% to 90% are singletons. The sequences come from blood, collected from a patient treated with checkpoint blockade. These receptors were obtained from a human donor with melanoma.

The chain recombines TRBV29-1 with TRBJ2-5, with unresolved D. In germline, CDR1 is SQVTM, CDR2 ANQGSEA. V lost 5 bases to trimming and J lost 5 bases, with 3 bases between them. This CDR3 is built from 9 residues. CDR3 amino acids: CSVLETQYF. For the CDR3, the DNA is TGCAGCGTTTTGGAGACCCAGTACTTC.

The chain uses TRBV6-1 and TRBJ2-5, with unresolved D. The CDR3 runs to 12 residues. V was pared by 8 bases and J by 0 bases, with 7 bases between. The germline V gene encodes CDR1 MNHNS and CDR2 SASEGT. CDR3 DNA: TGTGCCAGCGGGATCCACCAAGAGACCCAGTACTTC. Translation gives CASGIHQETQYF.

There are a few counts of this clone. The genes are TRBV6-6 and TRBJ2-1; D is undetermined. The CDR3 length is 13 residues. Trimming took off 0 bases at V and 8 bases at J, with 8 bases between the two ends. Per the germline V gene, CDR1 is MNHNY and CDR2 is SVGAGI (reference sequence). The CDR3 here is CASSYSSWDEQFF. In DNA, the CDR3 is TGTGCCAGCAGTTACTCTAGTTGGGATGAGCAGTTCTTC.

There are a few counts of this clone. The chain carries TRBV6-4 and TRBJ2-3, with D possibly being TRBD2 (5 bases). CDR1 is MRHNA, CDR2 SNTAGT, per germline. V lost 0 bases and J lost 4, with 8 bases in between. The CDR3 covers 14 residues. This CDR3 is CASSDSGLSDTQYF. In DNA form, the CDR3 reads TGTGCCAGCAGTGACTCTGGACTTTCAGATACGCAGTATTTT.

V gene TRBV18 combines with J gene TRBJ1-5, with D maybe TRBD1 (5 bases). Germline lookup yields CDR1 KGHSH and CDR2 LQKENI. The CDR3 length is 15 residues. The ends were cut back, 3 bases at V and 2 bases at J, with 11 bases in the middle. CDR3 sequence: CASSPAAGGNQPQHF. Written as DNA, the CDR3 is TGTGCCAGCTCACCGGCTGCGGGGGGCAATCAGCCCCAGCATTTT.

The chain is built from TRBV15 and TRBJ2-2; D ambiguous. The ends were cut back, 0 bases at V and 0 bases at J, with 11 bases in the middle. Germline CDR1 is LNHNV and CDR2 is YYDKDF (reference sequence). CDR3 length equals 17 residues. Here the CDR3 reads CATSRDPTAANTGELFF. The CDR3 DNA is TGTGCCACCAGCAGAGACCCCACAGCCGCGAACACCGGGGAGCTGTTTTTT. The full variable domain, rest sourced from reference TRBV15 and TRBJ2-2, is DAMVIQNPRYQVTQFGKPVTLSCSQTLNHNVMYWYQQKSSQAPKLLFHYYDKDFNNEADTPDNFQSRRPNTSFCFLDIRSPGLGDTAMYLCATSRDPTAANTGELFFGEGSRLTVL.

V and J are TRBV5-6 and TRBJ1-5; a weak D match, TRBD1 (6 bases). Germline CDR1 and CDR2: SGHDT and YYEEEE. The CDR3 has 18 amino acids. V dropped 6 bases and J dropped 0 bases, with 22 bases sitting between them. The CDR3, as DNA: TGTGCCAGCACCAAAAGTGGCAGGGGCGTTTATAGCAATCAGCCCCAGCATTTT. Residues: CASTKSGRGVYSNQPQHF.

The chain recombines TRBV7-2 with TRBJ2-3, with TRBD2 as a possible D gene (6 bases). CDR3 length equals 16 residues. Germline V lookup: CDR1 SGHTA, CDR2 FQGNSA. V gave up 2 bases and J gave up 0 bases, with 12 bases separating them. The CDR3 here is CASSLNGGTSTDTQYF. The CDR3 DNA follows: TGTGCCAGCAGCTTAAATGGCGGGACCAGCACAGATACGCAGTATTTT.

The gene calls are TRBV29-1 and TRBJ2-7, with a possible D match to TRBD1 (6 bases). Per germline, CDR1 SQVTM and CDR2 ANQGSEA. This CDR3 region has 12 residues. V lost 6 bases and J 2 bases, leaving 11 bases between the germline ends. The CDR3 sequence is CSVLRTAYEQYF. In nucleotides, the CDR3 is TGCAGCGTACTTCGGACAGCCTACGAGCAGTACTTC.

V is TRBV27 and J is TRBJ2-7, with D perhaps being TRBD1 or TRBD2 (5 bases each). Per germline, CDR1 MNHEY and CDR2 SMNVEV (reference sequence). The CDR3 has 15 amino acids. Between the trimmed V and J ends, which lost 0 bases and 0 bases, there was a span of 9 bases. The CDR3 bases are TGTGCCAGCAGTTTATCCGGGACGAGCTCCTACGAGCAGTACTTC. This gives the protein CASSLSGTSSYEQYF.

The V call is TRBV5-1, the J call TRBJ2-1; a weak D match, TRBD2 (5 bases). The germline V gene encodes CDR1 SGHRS and CDR2 YFSETQ. Between the trimmed V and J ends, which lost 5 bases and 4 bases, there was a span of 19 bases. This CDR3 comprises 16 residues. The CDR3 spells CASRSGLVARYNEQFF. The DNA of the CDR3 is TGCGCCAGCAGATCTGGCTTAGTAGCGCGATACAATGAGCAGTTCTTC.

The rearrangement uses TRBV5-8 and TRBJ2-1; D may be TRBD1 (5 bases). CDR1 is SGHTS and CDR2 is YDEGEE in the germline V gene. The V end lost 3 bases, the J end lost 0 bases, and 13 bases lay between the germline ends. The length of the CDR3 is 16 residues. CDR3 sequence (DNA): TGTGCCAGCAGCTCCCACAGGAAGAGCTCCTACAATGAGCAGTTCTTC. This encodes CASSSHRKSSYNEQFF.

The rearrangement links TRBV7-3 to TRBJ2-2, with 9 bases matching TRBD1. The CDR3 is 15 residues long. Germline V gene sequence: CDR1 SGHTA, CDR2 FQGTGA. J gave up 7 bases and V 2 bases, and 5 bases lay outside the gene matches. The DNA for the CDR3 is TGTGCCAGCAGCTTAGCAGGACAGGGGTACGGGGAGCTGTTTTTT. Amino acids: CASSLAGQGYGELFF.

This chain uses TRBV7-9 with TRBJ2-1; TRBD2 matches 13 bases. Germline V gives CDR1 SEHNR, CDR2 FQNEAQ (reference sequence). Germline trimming cut 4 bases from V and 9 bases from J; bases unmatched to any gene: 9. The CDR3 covers 16 residues. Here the CDR3 reads CASSYYPGLAGSEQFF. The CDR3 nucleotides are TGTGCCAGCAGCTATTACCCGGGACTAGCGGGGTCTGAGCAGTTCTTC.

CDR3 residues: CSVPGQGWEKLFF. In DNA form, the CDR3 reads TGCAGCGTGCCGGGACAGGGGTGGGAAAAACTGTTTTTT. The chain joins TRBV29-1 to TRBJ1-4; TRBD1 matches 10 bases. The germline CDR1 and CDR2 sequences are SQVTM and ANQGSEA. The CDR3 has 13 amino acids. Germline trimming cut 6 bases from V and 8 bases from J; bases unmatched to any gene: 6. Supplemented by reference TRBV29-1 and TRBJ1-4, the full variable domain reads SAVISQKPSRDICQRGTSLTIQCQVDSQVTMMFWYRQQPGQSLTLIATANQGSEATYESGFVIDKFPISRPNLTFSTLTVSNMSPEDSSIYLCSVPGQGWEKLFFGSGTQLSVL.

The chain carries TRBV19 and TRBJ1-2; D remains unclear. Between the trimmed V and J ends, which lost 2 bases and 3 bases, there was a span of 10 bases. The CDR3 runs to 14 residues. Germline V gene data show CDR1 as LNHDA and CDR2 as SQIVND (reference sequence). CDR3 in amino acids: CASSIQDEDYGYTF. CDR3 in DNA: TGTGCCAGTAGTATACAGGACGAGGACTATGGCTACACCTTC.

The chain employs TRBV19 and TRBJ2-3; 8 nucleotides align to TRBD2. Germline CDR1 and CDR2: LNHDA and SQIVND (reference sequence). The V segment lost 5 bases and the J segment 0 bases; nucleotides outside the gene matches: 7. The CDR3 runs 16 residues. Here the CDR3 reads CASSPRTSHSTDTQYF. The CDR3 DNA sequence: TGTGCCAGTAGTCCAAGGACTAGCCATAGCACAGATACGCAGTATTTT. The full variable domain, in which reference TRBV19 and TRBJ2-3 provide the parts outside the CDR3, is DGGITQSPKYLFRKEGQNVTLSCEQNLNHDAMYWYRQDPGQGLRLIYYSQIVNDFQKGDIAEGYSVSREKKESFPLTVTSAQKNPTAFYLCASSPRTSHSTDTQYFGPGTRLTVL.

V usage is TRBV4-2 and J usage is TRBJ2-7, with TRBD2 identical over 7 bases. The CDR3 runs to 15 residues. Germline V gene data show CDR1 as LGHNA and CDR2 as YNFKEQ. J lost 7 bases, V lost 4 bases, and 13 bases had no gene match. The CDR3 DNA follows: TGTGCCAGCAGCCCGGGAGGCGGGAATCCCTTGGAGCAGTACTTC. This sequence encodes CASSPGGGNPLEQYF.

In DNA, the CDR3 is TGTGCCAGCAGTTTAAAGGCAGGGGTCAGGCAGCCCCAGCATTTT. Its translation is CASSLKAGVRQPQHF. This rearrangement joins TRBV27 to TRBJ1-5, with D tentatively TRBD1 (6 bases). This CDR3 region has 15 residues. V was trimmed by 2 bases and J by 7 bases, leaving 15 bases between them. The germline V gene encodes CDR1 MNHEY and CDR2 SMNVEV (reference sequence).

The V call is TRBV7-9, the J call TRBJ2-2; no firm D call. V was trimmed by 3 bases and J by 0 bases, leaving 14 bases between them. This CDR3 has 17 residues. Germline V gives CDR1 SEHNR, CDR2 FQNEAQ (reference sequence). In DNA form, the CDR3 reads TGTGCCAGCAGCTTCGATTCCATCGCAGCGAACACCGGGGAGCTGTTTTTT. Translating gives CASSFDSIAANTGELFF.

The chain combines TRBV6-1 with TRBJ1-5; TRBD1 agrees at 7 bases. CDR3 length: 15 amino acids. V lost 4 bases, J lost 7 bases, and 10 bases stayed unmatched. Germline V gene sequence: CDR1 MNHNS, CDR2 SASEGT. CDR3 in DNA: TGTGCCAGCAGTGTATCTAGGGGGCTTGGGCAGCCCCAGCATTTT. It yields the protein CASSVSRGLGQPQHF.

This clone was observed a few times. This chain joins TRBV28 and TRBJ1-5, with D unclear. The length of the CDR3 is 12 residues. V was pared by 5 bases and J by 5 bases, with 7 bases between. Germline assignment: CDR1 MDHEN and CDR2 SYDVKM. The CDR3, as DNA: TGTGCCAGCAGTGTCAGCGATCAGCCCCAGCATTTT. The encoded protein is CASSVSDQPQHF. Full variable domain (missing parts from reference TRBV28 and TRBJ1-5): DVKVTQSSRYLVKRTGEKVFLECVQDMDHENMFWYRQDPGLGLRLIYFSYDVKMKEKGDIPEGYSVSREKKERFSLILESASTNQTSMYLCASSVSDQPQHFGDGTRLSIL.

The rearrangement joins TRBV6-6 to TRBJ2-1, with D perhaps matching TRBD1 (5 bases). CDR1 MNHNY and CDR2 SVGAGI come from the germline V gene (reference sequence). This CDR3 spans 15 amino acids. V was pared by 6 bases and J by 5 bases, with 17 bases between. DNA for the CDR3: TGTGCCAGCAGACAAGGGGTGTTGAGGAACAATGAGCAGTTCTTC. This translates into CASRQGVLRNNEQFF.

The chain is built from TRBV19 and TRBJ2-3; D possibly corresponds to TRBD1 (5 bases). This CDR3 is 14 amino acids long. CDR1 is LNHDA and CDR2 is SQIVND in the germline V gene (reference sequence). Trimming removed 5 bases at V and 6 bases at J, with 15 bases between. DNA of the CDR3: TGTGCCAGTAGTGGTGACAGCCTTTCGGATACGCAGTATTTT. It codes for CASSGDSLSDTQYF.

The chain uses TRBV28 and TRBJ2-7, with D perhaps matching TRBD2 (7 bases). The germline V and J ends were trimmed by 6 bases and 7 bases, with 16 bases remaining between them. The germline V gene has CDR1 MDHEN and CDR2 SYDVKM. This CDR3 contains 13 residues. This CDR3 is CASSRGGLREQYF. CDR3 DNA sequence: TGTGCCAGCAGCCGCGGGGGCCTAAGAGAGCAGTACTTC. Complete variable domain (other parts from reference TRBV28 and TRBJ2-7): DVKVTQSSRYLVKRTGEKVFLECVQDMDHENMFWYRQDPGLGLRLIYFSYDVKMKEKGDIPEGYSVSREKKERFSLILESASTNQTSMYLCASSRGGLREQYFGPGTRLTVT.

This clone was observed once. The rearrangement uses TRBV30 and TRBJ1-1; D unresolved. Germline assignment: CDR1 GTSNPN and CDR2 SVGIG (reference sequence). With 0 bases removed from V and 1 base from J, the gap between germline ends came to 6 bases. The CDR3 runs to 13 residues. CDR3 loop: CAWSVQENTEAFF. Written as DNA, the CDR3 is TGTGCCTGGAGTGTACAAGAGAACACTGAAGCTTTCTTT.

This clone was detected only once. The chain recombines TRBV5-1 with TRBJ2-7; weak D call: TRBD2 (5 bases). The CDR3 has 14 amino acids. Looked up from germline, CDR1 is SGHRS and CDR2 is YFSETQ. The V end lost 2 bases, the J end lost 0 bases, and 9 bases lay between the germline ends. The CDR3 DNA sequence: TGCGCCAGCAGCTTATCACGGGACTCCTACGAGCAGTACTTC. This gives the protein CASSLSRDSYEQYF.

This rearrangement joins TRBV14 to TRBJ1-3; D is unresolved. Germline CDR1 is SGHDN and CDR2 is FVKESK. Trimming removed 4 bases from V and 0 bases from J, with 7 bases in between. The CDR3 extends over 14 amino acids. This CDR3 reads CASSLLSSGNTIYF. CDR3 bases: TGTGCCAGCAGCCTCCTAAGCTCTGGAAACACCATATATTTT.

This chain uses TRBV7-9 with TRBJ1-2, with TRBD1 matching 7 bases. V trimming: 2 bases; J trimming: 0 bases; junction bases outside the gene matches: 12. CDR1 and CDR2 from the germline V gene are SEHNR and FQNEAQ (reference sequence). This CDR3 is 18 amino acids long. DNA for the CDR3: TGTGCCAGCAGCTTATTGAGACTCAGGGGGATGACTAACTATGGCTACACCTTC. Its translation is CASSLLRLRGMTNYGYTF. The full variable domain, in which reference TRBV7-9 and TRBJ1-2 provide the parts outside the CDR3, is DTGVSQNPRHKITKRGQNVTFRCDPISEHNRLYWYRQTLGQGPEFLTYFQNEAQLEKSRLLSDRFSAERPKGSFSTLEIQRTEQGDSAMYLCASSLLRLRGMTNYGYTFGSGTRLTVV.

The V and J genes are TRBV5-6 and TRBJ1-2; D gene uncertain. Germline V gene sequence: CDR1 SGHDT, CDR2 YYEEEE. V lost 0 bases, J lost 4 bases, and 10 bases lay in between. The CDR3 consists of 14 residues. The DNA for the CDR3 is TGTGCCAGCAGCTTGGATCCCCGGACCTATGGCTACACCTTC. It is translated as CASSLDPRTYGYTF.

The rearrangement joins TRBV28 to TRBJ1-2; D ambiguous. Trimming pared 10 bases from V and 7 bases from J, leaving 19 bases between. Germline CDR1 reads MDHEN; CDR2 reads SYDVKM. The CDR3 extends over 13 amino acids. CDR3 nucleotide sequence: TGTGCCACCGTAGTCCGAAACTCCCCTGGCTACACCTTC. Translation: CATVVRNSPGYTF.

This chain connects TRBV6-5 to TRBJ2-5; 8 nucleotides match TRBD2. The CDR3 is 15 amino acids. CDR1 and CDR2 from the germline V gene are MNHEY and SVGAGI. With V trimmed by 6 bases and J by 5 bases, 11 bases remained unmatched. CDR3 residues: CASRSPGLEGETQYF. The CDR3 nucleotides read TGTGCCAGCAGGTCTCCGGGACTAGAAGGGGAGACCCAGTACTTC.